This T cell receptor (beta chain) was retrieved from a study of blood T cell repertoires in COVID-19. On the study more broadly: The samples span acute and convalescent COVID-19 from the United States, Italy and Spain. PBMCs, B-cell-depleted T cells, or T cells were the source of the cDNA or gDNA that made up the material.

Seattle-derived patients entered the study during active infection and were followed longitudinally. Germline CDR1 and CDR2: MNHEY and SVGAGI. CDR3 length: 15 amino acids. The ends were cut back, 2 bases at V and 2 bases at J, with 12 bases in the middle. Authors' analysis steps: Reference gene primer amplification gave estimated nucleated cell counts. Some clones are missing from TCRdb's copy, which holds only in-frame ones; the method was immunoSEQ multiplex PCR. For V, J and clone size, that table is used; D and trimming come from the DNA. Of fewer than 300,000 clones detected, 80% to 90% appear once; the ten largest clones hold over 5%.

The receptor was isolated from a woman between 45 and 65 years old with COVID-19, enrolled during active disease. Sequenced material: peripheral blood. The chain recombines TRBV6-5 with TRBJ1-2; TRBD1 might be the D (5 bases). The CDR3 spells CASSYVQGGNYGYTF. Written as DNA, the CDR3 is TGTGCCAGCAGTTACGTCCAGGGTGGCAACTATGGCTACACCTTC.